This TCR beta chain is drawn from a study of T cells in Graves' hyperthyroidism and ophthalmopathy. Germline CDR1 and CDR2: MDHEN and SYDVKM. J lost 4 bases, V lost 6 bases, and 6 bases had no gene match. The CDR3 has 14 amino acids. This clonotype was counted at least ten times. Amplification targeted TCR beta CDR3 regions from RNA transcripts. TCR CDR3 underwent first-round RT-PCR with the HTBI primer set. MiXCR, run by TCRdb on the multiplex PCR reads, gives a single entry per CDR3 protein. The sample shows 450,000 to 600,000 distinct CDR3 sequences, less than 15% of them seen only once. This TCR came from a woman aged 40 to 50 with Graves' hyperthyroidism. The gene calls are TRBV28 and TRBJ2-7; 10 bases align to TRBD2. Sequenced: blood. The CDR3 DNA sequence: TGTGCCAGCAGGCCCGGGACTAGCGAATACGAGCAGTACTTC. It yields the protein CASRPGTSEYEQYF.